This entry lists 12 T cell receptor beta chains sequenced from one sample in a study of cytomegalovirus exposure and HLA in healthy donors. This PCR relied on a set of 60 Vbeta primers and 13 Jbeta primers. The repertoire was sequenced with immunoSEQ multiplex PCR; TCRdb's copy has only in-frame clones and lacks some. The sample includes 250,000 to 350,000 clones, 70% to 90% of them seen just once. What was sequenced was PBMCs. The receptors were sampled from a man in his forties in good health and CMV-seropositive.

The rearrangement uses TRBV14 and TRBJ2-7, with TRBD2 matching 9 bases. Germline V gives CDR1 SGHDN, CDR2 FVKESK. This CDR3 has 17 amino acids. The V gene end was trimmed by 0 bases and the J gene end by 4 bases; junction bases not matched to a gene: 10. The chain's CDR3 is CASSQDGELAGGYEQYF. CDR3 bases: TGTGCCAGCAGCCAAGATGGTGAACTAGCGGGTGGGTACGAGCAGTACTTC. The full variable domain, with the rest looked up from reference TRBV14 and TRBJ2-7, is EAGVTQFPSHSVIEKGQTVTLRCDPISGHDNLYWYRRVMGKEIKFLLHFVKESKQDESGMPNNRFLAERTGGTYSTLKVQPAELEDSGVYFCASSQDGELAGGYEQYFGPGTRLTVT.

The V and J genes are TRBV5-6 and TRBJ2-3, with D perhaps TRBD2 (6 bases). Trimming removed 0 bases at V and 8 bases at J, with 19 bases between. The CDR3 runs to 16 residues. CDR1 is SGHDT, CDR2 YYEEEE, per germline. The CDR3 DNA sequence: TGTGCCAGCAGCTTGGACAGCGGGTGGATCATAGGTACGCAGTATTTT. It codes for CASSLDSGWIIGTQYF.

V usage is TRBV27 and J usage is TRBJ2-5, with 8 bases fitting TRBD1. The DNA end is a closer match to TRBJ2-7, so the J assignment may be wrong. The CDR3 covers 14 residues. From germline, CDR1 is MNHEY and CDR2 SMNVEV (reference sequence). The CDR3 loop reads CASSSDRDNYEQYF. CDR3 DNA: TGTGCCAGCAGTTCGGACAGGGATAACTACGAGCAGTACTTC.

The chain has TRBV7-9 and TRBJ1-1; TRBD1 is a possible D gene (6 bases). From germline, CDR1 is SEHNR and CDR2 FQNEAQ (reference sequence). The CDR3 length is 14 residues. With 2 bases removed from V and 4 bases from J, the gap between germline ends came to 11 bases. CDR3 amino acids: CASSLTGIGTEAFF. The CDR3 bases are TGTGCCAGCAGCTTAACAGGGATCGGCACTGAAGCTTTCTTT.

This chain uses TRBV10-3 with TRBJ1-1, with TRBD1 matching over 8 bases. The CDR3 covers 18 residues. V trimming: 0 bases; J trimming: 1 base; junction bases outside the gene matches: 10. From germline, CDR1 is ENHRY and CDR2 SYGVKD. The CDR3 protein is CAISESSGRGTGNTEAFF. The CDR3 region has the DNA TGTGCCATCAGTGAGTCGTCGGGGCGGGGGACAGGGAACACTGAAGCTTTCTTT.

This chain joins TRBV5-1 and TRBJ1-2; tentative D call: TRBD1 (5 bases). Germline V gives CDR1 SGHRS, CDR2 YFSETQ. V lost 0 bases and J lost 8, with 17 bases in between. The CDR3 sequence is 15 residues long. The CDR3: CASSLVGAPRGGYTF. For the CDR3, the DNA is TGCGCCAGCAGCTTGGTAGGTGCGCCTAGGGGAGGCTACACCTTC.

This chain uses TRBV4-1 with TRBJ2-7; TRBD1 aligns across 7 bases. The CDR3 is 15 amino acids. The germline V gene encodes CDR1 MGHRA and CDR2 YSYEKL. After removal of 5 bases from V and 3 bases from J, the junction contained 10 bases not matched to a gene. The CDR3 nucleotides read TGCGCCAGCAGCTTGAGTCCGGGACAGATCTACGAGCAGTACTTC. The encoded protein is CASSLSPGQIYEQYF.

The chain carries TRBV7-9 and TRBJ2-1, with 12 positions matching TRBD2. Germline V gene data show CDR1 as SEHNR and CDR2 as FQNEAQ (reference sequence). V lost 6 bases and J lost 7; bases outside the gene matches: 10. The CDR3 consists of 16 residues. CDR3 sequence reads: CASSSLAGGPANEQFF. CDR3 DNA sequence: TGTGCCAGCAGTTCGCTAGCGGGAGGGCCGGCAAATGAGCAGTTCTTC.

This chain connects TRBV4-2 to TRBJ1-2, with TRBD1 identical over 7 bases. J gave up 7 bases and V 3 bases, and 17 bases lay outside the gene matches. The CDR3 runs to 17 residues. CDR1 is LGHNA and CDR2 is YNFKEQ in the germline V gene. The CDR3 region is CASSHPIRQGSHVGYTF. CDR3 DNA sequence: TGTGCCAGCAGCCATCCGATTCGACAGGGATCTCATGTTGGCTACACCTTC.

V gene TRBV10-3 combines with J gene TRBJ2-2, with TRBD2 matching over 7 bases. The germline V gene encodes CDR1 ENHRY and CDR2 SYGVKD. This CDR3 spans 16 amino acids. The V and J ends lost 0 bases and 3 bases, in that order; junction bases with no gene match: 4. The CDR3 sequence is CAISESGGFDTGELFF. Here the CDR3 DNA reads TGTGCCATCAGTGAGTCGGGAGGGTTCGACACCGGGGAGCTGTTTTTT.

As concerns this clone: One end of the junction fails to match germline, which may point to a read error. The rearrangement uses TRBV7-9 and TRBJ1-1; D is uncertain. CDR3 size: 12 residues. Germline V gene sequence: CDR1 SEHNR, CDR2 FQNEAQ (reference sequence). CDR3 in amino acids: CSSSLRNTEAFF. CDR3 DNA sequence: TGTTCCAGCAGCCTCCGGAACACTGAAGCTTTCTTT.

V is TRBV29-1 and J is TRBJ1-3; no firm D call. Per the germline V gene, CDR1 is SQVTM and CDR2 is ANQGSEA. Trimming took off 4 bases at V and 4 bases at J, with 14 bases between the two ends. The CDR3 covers 14 residues. In DNA, the CDR3 is TGCAGCGTTGTGGCGGAGGGATTGGGAAACACCATATATTTT. It is translated as CSVVAEGLGNTIYF.